This TCR beta chain comes out of a study of beta chain features in type 1 diabetes. Blood was drawn once from each donor into heparinised tubes. The draws averaged around 110 mL. Per germline, CDR1 SGHVS and CDR2 FNYEAQ. The CDR3 spans 11 residues. V was clipped by 6 bases and J by 7 bases, with 9 bases between them. Expressed TCRB transcripts were sequenced, since all the RNA that had been isolated was reverse transcribed. Repertoires were generated with immunoSEQ multiplex PCR, while TCRdb's copy carries only in-frame clones and drops some. The sample lists almost 250,000 clones, around 14% seen once, with about 0.03% in the top ten.

The sequence was obtained from a woman in her thirties or forties in good health. What was sequenced was naive CD4+ T cells from blood. V and J are TRBV7-6 and TRBJ2-5, with D hard to call. CDR3 protein: CASSNKMTQYF. The CDR3 DNA reads as TGTGCCAGCAGTAACAAGATGACCCAGTACTTC.